Shown below are 26 T cell receptor beta chains from a single sample sequenced in a study of CD8 T cells in Susac syndrome. Reverse transcription of about 0.5 to 1 ug RNA was carried out with random hexamers. TCRdb redid the calling of the immunoSEQ multiplex PCR reads with MiXCR, one entry per CDR3 protein. The sample lists around 120,000 distinct CDR3 sequences; 85% to 95% were seen once. Sequenced input: CD4+ T cells from PBMCs. These receptors all stem from a human donor with multiple sclerosis.

This rearrangement joins TRBV27 to TRBJ1-3; D remains ambiguous. Between the trimmed V and J ends, which lost 4 bases and 4 bases, there was a span of 8 bases. The CDR3 extends over 13 amino acids. Per the germline V gene, CDR1 is MNHEY and CDR2 is SMNVEV (reference sequence). CDR3 protein: CASSSQAGNTIYF. CDR3 DNA sequence: TGTGCCAGCAGTTCCCAAGCCGGAAACACCATATATTTT.

In its sample, this clonotype was seen once. The J gene is TRBJ2-3, the V gene TRBV2; 10 bases agree with TRBD2. Germline V gene data show CDR1 as SNHLY and CDR2 as FYNNEI. The CDR3 spans 14 residues. After removal of 5 bases from V and 6 bases from J, the junction contained 5 bases not matched to a gene. The CDR3 loop is CASSLAGGGDTQYF. DNA for the CDR3: TGTGCCAGCAGTTTAGCGGGGGGAGGGGATACGCAGTATTTT.

The V call is TRBV9, the J call TRBJ1-2, with D perhaps TRBD1 (5 bases). CDR3 length equals 13 residues. The V and J ends lost 5 bases and 2 bases respectively, with 10 bases between them. Per germline, CDR1 SGDLS and CDR2 YYNGEE. The CDR3 DNA reads as TGTGCCAGCAGTATAGACAGAAACTATGGCTACACCTTC. This codes for CASSIDRNYGYTF.

The genes are TRBV30 and TRBJ1-1; D gene ambiguous. Trimming left V 4 bases short and J 8 bases short, with 14 bases between. CDR3 length equals 12 residues. Germline values: CDR1 GTSNPN, CDR2 SVGIG (reference sequence). CDR3 region: CAWNPLSTEAFF. As DNA, the CDR3 is TGTGCCTGGAATCCTTTATCGACCGAAGCTTTCTTT.

This chain links TRBV5-1 with TRBJ2-2; TRBD1 agrees at 8 bases. Trimming at V came to 1 base and at J to 0 bases, leaving 11 bases not matched to a gene. CDR3 size: 19 residues. Germline CDR1 SGHRS, CDR2 YFSETQ. In nucleotides, the CDR3 is TGCGCCAGCAGCTTGCGCCACCGACAGGGGACCGCGAACACCGGGGAGCTGTTTTTT. Protein sequence: CASSLRHRQGTANTGELFF.

V and J are TRBV19 and TRBJ1-2; 8 nucleotides align to TRBD1. Germline CDR1 is LNHDA and CDR2 is SQIVND (reference sequence). Losses at the gene ends were 7 bases for V and 5 bases for J; bases not matched to a gene: 9. This CDR3 has 14 residues. The CDR3 reads CASTPTGEEYGYTF. The CDR3 nucleotides read TGTGCCAGTACCCCGACAGGGGAGGAGTATGGCTACACCTTC.

The chain employs TRBV29-1 and TRBJ1-1, with D possibly being TRBD1 (6 bases). The germline CDR1 and CDR2 sequences are SQVTM and ANQGSEA. The germline V and J ends were trimmed by 8 bases and 1 base, with 23 bases remaining between them. CDR3 length equals 16 residues. The CDR3 sequence: CSYEGARGLQNTEAFF. CDR3 DNA sequence: TGCAGCTATGAAGGGGCCAGGGGACTACAGAACACTGAAGCTTTCTTT.

This rearrangement joins TRBV3-1 to TRBJ1-1; 11 bases are shared with TRBD1. With V trimmed by 1 base and J by 7 bases, 2 bases remained unmatched. CDR1 LGHDT and CDR2 YNNKEL come from the germline V gene (reference sequence). The CDR3 is 14 residues long. The CDR3 nucleotides are TGTGCCAGCAGCCAAGGGACAGGGGGCCTTGAAGCTTTCTTT. This codes for CASSQGTGGLEAFF.

The rearrangement links TRBV6-6 to TRBJ1-1; 7 nucleotides align to TRBD1. The germline V gene has CDR1 MNHNY and CDR2 SVGAGI (reference sequence). The CDR3 totals 13 residues. V dropped 5 bases and J dropped 4; count of bases not matched to a gene: 4. The CDR3 nucleotides read TGTGCCAGCAGTACACAGGGGCCCACTGAAGCTTTCTTT. Translation gives CASSTQGPTEAFF.

The chain links TRBV10-2 to TRBJ2-3; D remains ambiguous. The V end lost 6 bases, the J end lost 4 bases, and 11 bases lay between the germline ends. The CDR3 sequence is 13 residues long. Per the germline V gene, CDR1 is WSHSY and CDR2 is SAAADI. The CDR3 loop is CASRGSGADTQYF. The CDR3 DNA follows: TGCGCCAGCAGGGGAAGTGGCGCAGATACGCAGTATTTT.

The chain uses TRBV20-1 and TRBJ1-2; TRBD1 matches at 10 bases. V lost 4 bases, J lost 4 bases, and 3 bases stayed unmatched. This CDR3 region has 13 residues. The germline V gene encodes CDR1 DFQATT and CDR2 SNEGSKA (reference sequence). CDR3 amino acids: CSAIWDRGYGYTF. CDR3 in DNA: TGCAGTGCTATATGGGACAGGGGCTATGGCTACACCTTC.

The chain joins TRBV20-1 to TRBJ2-7, with D perhaps TRBD2 (7 bases). Germline values: CDR1 DFQATT, CDR2 SNEGSKA (reference sequence). The CDR3 has 13 amino acids. Between the trimmed V and J ends, which lost 5 bases and 1 base, there was a span of 12 bases. The CDR3 here is CSAEAGASYEQYF. In DNA, the CDR3 is TGCAGTGCTGAGGCGGGGGCATCCTACGAGCAGTACTTC.

A few counts support this clonotype. This chain links TRBV30 with TRBJ1-2, with unresolved D. Per the germline V gene, CDR1 is GTSNPN and CDR2 is SVGIG (reference sequence). The V and J ends lost 0 bases and 2 bases respectively, with 7 bases between them. The CDR3 spans 13 residues. The CDR3 here is CAWSVNMNYGYTF. The CDR3 DNA follows: TGTGCCTGGAGTGTAAATATGAACTATGGCTACACCTTC.

The V gene is TRBV5-6, the J gene TRBJ1-6; no clear D. This CDR3 spans 14 amino acids. Germline-derived CDR1 and CDR2 are SGHDT and YYEEEE. Trimming removed 7 bases from V and 7 bases from J, with 15 bases in between. The CDR3 DNA is TGTGCCAGCGGCCAGAGAGGGAGGAATTCACCCCTCCACTTT. Translated, it gives CASGQRGRNSPLHF.

The chain is built from TRBV28 and TRBJ1-2, with D tentatively TRBD1 (5 bases). The CDR3 runs 14 residues. Germline-derived CDR1 and CDR2 are MDHEN and SYDVKM. V was shortened by 7 bases and J by 8 bases, with 20 bases between the two germline ends. The CDR3 DNA follows: TGTGCCAGCACCACGGGAGGTCAAAAGGGGGGCTACACCTTC. Its translation is CASTTGGQKGGYTF.

The chain has TRBV7-9 and TRBJ2-2; weak D call: TRBD1 (5 bases). Germline CDR1 SEHNR, CDR2 FQNEAQ (reference sequence). Trimming removed 5 bases at V and 1 base at J, with 14 bases between. The CDR3 loop spans 16 amino acids. The CDR3 DNA reads TGTGCCAGCAGCCCTTTGGGGCAGCAGAACACCGGGGAGCTGTTTTTT. Protein: CASSPLGQQNTGELFF. The complete variable domain, with remaining parts taken from reference TRBV7-9 and TRBJ2-2, reads DTGVSQNPRHKITKRGQNVTFRCDPISEHNRLYWYRQTLGQGPEFLTYFQNEAQLEKSRLLSDRFSAERPKGSFSTLEIQRTEQGDSAMYLCASSPLGQQNTGELFFGEGSRLTVL.

The chain's CDR3 is CASIGGVSGNTIYF. In DNA, the CDR3 is TGCGCCAGCATTGGGGGGGTCTCTGGAAACACCATATATTTT. V gene TRBV23-1 combines with J gene TRBJ1-3, with a weak D call TRBD1 (5 bases). TRBV23-1 has ORF status, its function being uncertain. This CDR3 has 14 amino acids. Trimming removed 7 bases at V and 0 bases at J, with 10 bases between.

This clonotype was seen just once. The gene calls are TRBV20-1 and TRBJ2-5; TRBD2 matches at 9 bases. In germline, CDR1 is DFQATT, CDR2 SNEGSKA (reference sequence). CDR3 length equals 14 residues. Trimming cost V 6 bases and J 5 bases; bases outside gene matches: 10. CDR3 nucleotide sequence: TGCAGTGCCATAGTCGCTAGCGGGGTGGAGACCCAGTACTTC. Encoded protein: CSAIVASGVETQYF.

This rearrangement joins TRBV7-3 to TRBJ1-2; tentative D call: TRBD1 (6 bases). The CDR3 is made up of 13 amino acids. From germline, CDR1 is SGHTA and CDR2 FQGTGA. Trimming left V 6 bases short and J 8 bases short, with 16 bases between. The CDR3 spells CASSRDGTLGYTF. CDR3 coding DNA: TGTGCCAGCAGTCGAGACGGGACACTCGGCTACACCTTC.

This clonotype was seen a single time. The gene calls are TRBV15 and TRBJ1-2, with 8 positions matching TRBD1. Germline CDR1 and CDR2: LNHNV and YYDKDF (reference sequence). The CDR3 is made up of 16 amino acids. Unmatched junction bases numbered 8, after V lost 2 bases and J lost 3 bases. CDR3 sequence reads: CATSRNKPGQDYGYTF. Here the CDR3 DNA reads TGTGCCACCAGCAGAAACAAGCCGGGACAGGACTATGGCTACACCTTC.

The chain is built from TRBV6-1 and TRBJ2-5, with 12 bases that match TRBD1. The ends lost 7 bases at V and 4 bases at J; junction bases unmatched: 4. CDR3 length: 14 amino acids. Per the germline V gene, CDR1 is MNHNS and CDR2 is SASEGT. CDR3: CASIRDRGPETQYF. The CDR3 DNA sequence: TGTGCCAGCATCCGGGACAGGGGGCCAGAGACCCAGTACTTC.

This clonotype has a single count. The rearrangement links TRBV4-3 to TRBJ2-1; D might be TRBD1 or TRBD2, each matching 5 bases. This CDR3 contains 14 residues. The V gene's germline CDR1 is LGHNA and CDR2 YSLEER. V was cut by 1 base and J by 8 bases, with 12 bases left in between. The CDR3, as DNA: TGCGCCAGCAGCCAAGTTATGAGGGGCCATGAGCAGTTCTTC. It is translated as CASSQVMRGHEQFF.

This sequence joins TRBV6-1 and TRBJ2-3, with TRBD2 as a possible D gene (6 bases). CDR3 length: 16 amino acids. CDR1 and CDR2 (germline): MNHNS, SASEGT. The germline V and J ends were trimmed by 6 bases and 1 base, with 17 bases remaining between them. The CDR3 region is CASRPLRGMGTDTQYF. Here the CDR3 DNA reads TGTGCCAGCAGGCCTCTCCGGGGGATGGGCACAGATACGCAGTATTTT.

The DNA of the CDR3 is TGTGCCAGCAGCGTAGCGGCCTTAGGAAACACCATATATTTT. Its protein is CASSVAALGNTIYF. The chain recombines TRBV9 with TRBJ1-3; D not resolved. Per germline, CDR1 SGDLS and CDR2 YYNGEE. Trimming left V 0 bases short and J 4 bases short, with 8 bases between. The CDR3 is 14 residues long.

J is TRBJ1-5 and V is TRBV19; tentative D call: TRBD1 (5 bases). Germline V gives CDR1 LNHDA, CDR2 SQIVND (reference sequence). Trimming stripped 4 bases from V and 1 base from J, with 14 bases between. The CDR3 has 16 residues. CDR3 region: CASSNRKGSSNQPQHF. The CDR3 DNA is TGTGCCAGTAGTAACAGGAAGGGGAGCAGCAATCAGCCCCAGCATTTT.

This clonotype was detected only once. V and J are TRBV5-1 and TRBJ2-2; TRBD1 matches at 9 bases. The V gene's germline CDR1 is SGHRS and CDR2 YFSETQ. V lost 0 bases, J lost 2 bases, and 5 bases stayed unmatched. The CDR3 runs to 17 residues. The CDR3 region is CASSLAWGQGNTGELFF. CDR3 DNA: TGCGCCAGCAGCTTGGCCTGGGGACAGGGAAACACCGGGGAGCTGTTTTTT.